This T cell receptor (beta chain) was found in a study of T cells in Graves' hyperthyroidism and ophthalmopathy. This clonotype was counted many times. RNA transcripts served as the template for amplifying TCR beta CDR3 regions. HTBI primers were employed in a first-round RT-PCR of the TCR CDR3. From the multiplex PCR reads, TCRdb called clonotypes with MiXCR, one entry per CDR3 protein. The profile shows about 600,000 distinct CDR3 sequences, about 16% of them singletons. Germline loops: CDR1 MNHNS, CDR2 SASEGT. The CDR3 extends over 17 amino acids. Trimming shortened V by 5 bases and J by 0 bases, and 17 bases separated the two germline ends.

This receptor was identified in a woman aged 40-49 years with Graves' ophthalmopathy. The sequenced sample was blood. V gene TRBV6-1 combines with J gene TRBJ2-1; a possible D gene is TRBD2 (6 bases). For the CDR3, the DNA is TGTGCCAGCAGTAGGTTCGGTACAGCGGGCTCCTACAATGAGCAGTTCTTC. Translated, it gives CASSRFGTAGSYNEQFF.